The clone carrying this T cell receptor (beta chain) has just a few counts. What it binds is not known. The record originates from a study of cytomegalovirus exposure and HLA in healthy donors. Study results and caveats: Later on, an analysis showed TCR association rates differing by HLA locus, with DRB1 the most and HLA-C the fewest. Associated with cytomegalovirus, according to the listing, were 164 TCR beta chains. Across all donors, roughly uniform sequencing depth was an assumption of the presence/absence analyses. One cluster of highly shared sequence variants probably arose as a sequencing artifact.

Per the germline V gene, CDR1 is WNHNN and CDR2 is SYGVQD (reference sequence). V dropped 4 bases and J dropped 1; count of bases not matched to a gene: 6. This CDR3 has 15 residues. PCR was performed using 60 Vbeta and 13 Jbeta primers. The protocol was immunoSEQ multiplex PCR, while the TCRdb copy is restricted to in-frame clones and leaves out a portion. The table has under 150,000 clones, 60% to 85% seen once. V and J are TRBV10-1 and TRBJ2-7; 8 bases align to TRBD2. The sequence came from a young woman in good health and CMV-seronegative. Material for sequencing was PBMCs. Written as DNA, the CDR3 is TGCGCCAGCAGTGCAATTAGCGGGAATTCCTACGAGCAGTACTTC. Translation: CASSAISGNSYEQYF.